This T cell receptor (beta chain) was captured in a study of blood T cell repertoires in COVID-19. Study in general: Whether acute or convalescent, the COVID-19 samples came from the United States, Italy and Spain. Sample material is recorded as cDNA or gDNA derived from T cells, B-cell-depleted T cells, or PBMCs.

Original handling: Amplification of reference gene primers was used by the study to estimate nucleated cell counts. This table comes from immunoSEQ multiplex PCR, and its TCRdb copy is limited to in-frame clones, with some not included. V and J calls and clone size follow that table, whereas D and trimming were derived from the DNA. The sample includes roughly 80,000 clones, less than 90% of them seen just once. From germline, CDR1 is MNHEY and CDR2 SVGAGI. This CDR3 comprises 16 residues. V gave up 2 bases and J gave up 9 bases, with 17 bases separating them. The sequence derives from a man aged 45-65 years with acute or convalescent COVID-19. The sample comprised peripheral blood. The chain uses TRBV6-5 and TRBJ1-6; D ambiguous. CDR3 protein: CASSYGVGAGGSPLHF. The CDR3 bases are TGTGCCAGCAGTTACGGGGTGGGCGCAGGAGGTTCACCCCTCCACTTT.